The T cell receptor beta chain under discussion was sequenced for a study of blood T cell repertoires in COVID-19. The CDR3 is 14 residues long. Germline V gene data show CDR1 as SGHRS and CDR2 as YFSETQ. V shed 1 base and J 2 bases; nucleotides not matched to a gene: 1. In the original workflow: Estimation of nucleated cell counts was performed using reference gene primer amplification. The repertoire was sequenced with immunoSEQ multiplex PCR; TCRdb's copy has only in-frame clones and lacks some. The D gene and trimming were derived from the DNA, and the V and J assignments and clone size from that table. The sample yields some 290,000 clones, about 90% seen once.

The V and J genes are TRBV5-1 and TRBJ2-5, with 8 bases matching TRBD2. Sample: peripheral blood. The receptor was derived from a woman in her 30s with COVID-19, enrolled during active disease. Here the CDR3 DNA reads TGCGCCAGCAGCTTGCGGGGGGGACAAGAGACCCAGTACTTC. This sequence encodes CASSLRGGQETQYF.